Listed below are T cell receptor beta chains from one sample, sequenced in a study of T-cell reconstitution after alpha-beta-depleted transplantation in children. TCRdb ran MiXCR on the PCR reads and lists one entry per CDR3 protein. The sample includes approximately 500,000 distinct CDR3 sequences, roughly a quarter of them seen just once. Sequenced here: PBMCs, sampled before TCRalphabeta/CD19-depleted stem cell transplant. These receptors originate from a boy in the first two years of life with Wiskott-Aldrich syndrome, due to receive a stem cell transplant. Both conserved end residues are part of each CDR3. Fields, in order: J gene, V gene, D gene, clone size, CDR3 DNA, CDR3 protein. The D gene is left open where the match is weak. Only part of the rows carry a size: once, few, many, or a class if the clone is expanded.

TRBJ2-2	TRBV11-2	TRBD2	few	TGTGCCAGCAGCCAACGACTAGCGGGAGGGCCCGGGACCGGGGAGCTGTTTTTT	CASSQRLAGGPGTGELFF
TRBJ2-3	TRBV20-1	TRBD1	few	TGCAGTGCTAGGGGGACAGGGTACACAGATACGCAGTATTTT	CSARGTGYTDTQYF
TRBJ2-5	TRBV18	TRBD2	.	TGTGCCAGCCAGACTAGCGGGAGCAGAGAGACCCAGTACTTC	CASQTSGSRETQYF
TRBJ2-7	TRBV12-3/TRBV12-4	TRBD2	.	TGTGCCAGCAGTTTCGGGAGGGCCCTTTACGAGCAGTACTTC	CASSFGRALYEQYF
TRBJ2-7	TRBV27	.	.	TGTGCCAGCAGCTTTGGTTCGGGGCTACCCTACGAGCAGTACTTC	CASSFGSGLPYEQYF
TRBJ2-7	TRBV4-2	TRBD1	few	TGTGCCAGCAGCCAGGGTCAAGACAGGGTGTTTGAGGAGCAGTACTTC	CASSQGQDRVFEEQYF
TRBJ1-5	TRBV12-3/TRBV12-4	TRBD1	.	TGTGCCAGCAGTGGGACAGGGGGCTATCAGCCCCAGCATTTT	CASSGTGGYQPQHF
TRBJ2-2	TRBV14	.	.	TGTGCCAGCAGCAGGTCGTTCGGGGACACCGGGGAGCTGTTTTTT	CASSRSFGDTGELFF
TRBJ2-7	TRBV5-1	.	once	TGCGCCAGCAGCCTTGGGAGTGGGATTAGGGAGCAGTACTTC	CASSLGSGIREQYF
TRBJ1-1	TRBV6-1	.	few	TGTGCCAGCATGAAACCAGTTAAATCTGAAGCTTTCTTT	CASMKPVKSEAFF
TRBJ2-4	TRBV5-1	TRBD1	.	TGCGCCAGCAGTCCGACAGGGGCCATAGCCAAAAACATTCAGTACTTC	CASSPTGAIAKNIQYF
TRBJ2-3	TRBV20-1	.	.	TGCAGTGCACCGGACAGACGTGCTAGCACAGATACGCAGTATTTT	CSAPDRRASTDTQYF
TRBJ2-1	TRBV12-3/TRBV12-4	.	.	TGTGCCAGCAGTCAGTCAGTGAGCTCCTACAATGAGCAGTTCTTC	CASSQSVSSYNEQFF
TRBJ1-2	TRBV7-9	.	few	TGTGCCAGCAGCCAGACAGAGACCCCTAACTATGGCTACACCTTC	CASSQTETPNYGYTF
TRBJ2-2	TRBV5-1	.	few	TGCGCCAGCCTTAACGGGGCCGAGGGGGAGCTGTTTTTT	CASLNGAEGELFF
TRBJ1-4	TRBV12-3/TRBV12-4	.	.	TGTGCCAGCAGCGCCGGGGGTGCAACTAATGAAAAACTGTTTTTT	CASSAGGATNEKLFF
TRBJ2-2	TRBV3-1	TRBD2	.	TGTGCCAGCAGCCAACCTCTAGCGGGAGTTCGTGCCGGGGAGCTGTTTTTT	CASSQPLAGVRAGELFF
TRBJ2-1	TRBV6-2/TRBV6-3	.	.	TGTGCCAGCAGTTACAGTACTCTACTTGACAATGAGCAGTTTTTC	CASSYSTLLDNEQFF
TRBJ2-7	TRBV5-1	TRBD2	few	TGCGCCAGCAGCTTGGCTTTTTCGGGACTAGCCAACTCCTACGAGCAGTACTTC	CASSLAFSGLANSYEQYF
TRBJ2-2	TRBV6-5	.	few	TGTGCCAGCAGTTACGACAGTTCCGGGGAGCTGTTTTTT	CASSYDSSGELFF
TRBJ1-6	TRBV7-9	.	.	TGTGCCAGCAGCGCAGGGGACTATTCACCCCTCCACTTT	CASSAGDYSPLHF
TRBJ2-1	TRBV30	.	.	TGTGCCTGGAGTGGTCCCCCCGGCTTAGAGTTCTTC	CAWSGPPGLEFF
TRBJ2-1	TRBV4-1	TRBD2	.	TGCGCCAGCAGCCGCTCGAGCGGGAGGGCCTACAATGAGCAGTTCTTC	CASSRSSGRAYNEQFF